The 21 T cell receptor beta chains presented below share a single source sample, sequenced in a study of cytomegalovirus exposure and HLA in healthy donors. The PCR ran on 60 Vbeta and 13 Jbeta primers. Sequencing was performed with immunoSEQ multiplex PCR; in TCRdb, only in-frame clones are kept and a portion is missing. The sample carries approximately 170,000 clones, 79% recorded once. The sequencing input was PBMCs. The receptors were gathered from a woman aged 18-35 years in good health and CMV-seronegative.

The chain employs TRBV6-1 and TRBJ2-3; D ambiguous. The CDR3 consists of 15 residues. The germline CDR1 and CDR2 sequences are MNHNS and SASEGT. Trimming took off 2 bases at V and 0 bases at J, with 9 bases between the two ends. This CDR3 reads CASSEPASSTDTQYF. In DNA, the CDR3 is TGTGCCAGCAGTGAACCAGCGTCTAGCACAGATACGCAGTATTTT.

This clone was observed a handful of times. The chain employs TRBV5-1 and TRBJ2-3; 13 bases are shared with TRBD2. Germline V gene sequence: CDR1 SGHRS, CDR2 YFSETQ. The CDR3 is 17 residues long. The junction had 11 bases not matched to a gene; V was cut back by 4 bases and J by 6 bases. In nucleotides, the CDR3 is TGCGCCAGCAGCACCGGACTAGCGGGGGCGGGGTCCGATACGCAGTATTTT. Translating it yields CASSTGLAGAGSDTQYF.

This chain connects TRBV7-2 to TRBJ2-7; 7 nucleotides align to TRBD2. The CDR3 totals 14 residues. Germline CDR1 and CDR2: SGHTA and FQGNSA. V dropped 3 bases and J dropped 1; count of bases not matched to a gene: 3. The CDR3: CASSLSSGSYEQYF. The DNA for the CDR3 is TGTGCCAGCAGCTTGTCTAGCGGATCCTACGAGCAGTACTTC.

This chain links TRBV10-1 with TRBJ1-1; D is uncertain. The CDR3 covers 15 residues. Trimming took 0 bases from V and 0 from J, leaving 8 bases between them. The germline V gene encodes CDR1 WNHNN and CDR2 SYGVQD (reference sequence). The CDR3 DNA reads TGCGCCAGCAGTGAGTCCGCGGGATTGAACACTGAAGCTTTCTTT. This sequence encodes CASSESAGLNTEAFF.

This chain uses TRBV6-1 with TRBJ1-6; D is undetermined. The CDR3 is 14 amino acids. CDR1 is MNHNS, CDR2 SASEGT, per germline. Trimming removed 4 bases from V and 8 bases from J, with 12 bases in between. CDR3 residues: CASSARVGDSPLHF. In DNA form, the CDR3 reads TGTGCCAGCAGTGCGAGGGTCGGGGATTCACCCCTCCACTTT.

The chain recombines TRBV28 with TRBJ2-1; 9 bases are a match to TRBD2. The V gene end was trimmed by 4 bases and the J gene end by 5 bases; junction bases not matched to a gene: 9. CDR3 length: 16 amino acids. Germline CDR1 reads MDHEN; CDR2 reads SYDVKM. Here the CDR3 DNA reads TGTGCCAGCAGTTCCTTTAGCGGGAGTAAAAACAATGAGCAGTTCTTC. This translates into CASSSFSGSKNNEQFF. Together with reference TRBV28 and TRBJ2-1, the CDR3 gives the full variable domain: DVKVTQSSRYLVKRTGEKVFLECVQDMDHENMFWYRQDPGLGLRLIYFSYDVKMKEKGDIPEGYSVSREKKERFSLILESASTNQTSMYLCASSSFSGSKNNEQFFGPGTRLTVL.

The chain has TRBV29-1 and TRBJ2-3; maybe TRBD1 (6 bases). V lost 8 bases and J 1 base, leaving 16 bases between the germline ends. The CDR3 runs to 14 residues. Germline CDR1 and CDR2: SQVTM and ANQGSEA. CDR3 bases: TGCAGCAGTATGAACAGGGCTGGCACAGATACGCAGTATTTT. Its translation: CSSMNRAGTDTQYF.

The rearrangement uses TRBV13 and TRBJ1-3; D is possibly TRBD1 (6 bases). CDR1 is PRHDT and CDR2 is FYEKMQ in the germline V gene (reference sequence). V was cut by 4 bases and J by 6 bases, with 13 bases left in between. CDR3 length equals 14 residues. CDR3 sequence: CASSSRQVLNTIYF. CDR3 bases: TGTGCCAGCAGCTCGCGACAGGTGTTAAACACCATATATTTT.

The chain has TRBV5-1 and TRBJ2-1, with 14 bases that match TRBD2. This CDR3 contains 19 residues. CDR1 SGHRS and CDR2 YFSETQ come from the germline V gene. V gave up 2 bases and J gave up 0 bases; unmatched junction bases: 7. CDR3 in amino acids: CASSFGLAGGSGSYNEQFF. CDR3 in DNA: TGCGCCAGCAGCTTCGGACTAGCGGGAGGCTCGGGCTCCTACAATGAGCAGTTCTTC.

The sample holds one count of this clone. V usage is TRBV5-1 and J usage is TRBJ1-1; D not certain. The CDR3 sequence is 16 residues long. V was pared by 0 bases and J by 2 bases, with 14 bases between. The germline gives CDR1 SGHRS, CDR2 YFSETQ. CDR3 nucleotide sequence: TGCGCCAGCAGCTTGGTCGCCTCGACTGTTAACACTGAAGCTTTCTTT. This gives the protein CASSLVASTVNTEAFF.

J is TRBJ2-7 and V is TRBV4-3; 7 nucleotides line up with TRBD1. The CDR3 runs to 14 residues. J was trimmed by 3 bases and V by 4 bases; bases with no gene match: 6. Germline loops: CDR1 LGHNA, CDR2 YSLEER. The CDR3 here is CASSPGTAYYEQYF. For the CDR3, the DNA is TGCGCCAGCAGCCCCGGGACAGCCTACTACGAGCAGTACTTC.

This clone was counted a single time. This chain joins TRBV28 and TRBJ2-1, with TRBD2 matching over 13 bases. V shed 2 bases and J 2 bases; nucleotides not matched to a gene: 0. Germline V CDR1 and CDR2: MDHEN, SYDVKM. This CDR3 region has 16 residues. CDR3 bases: TGTGCCAGCAGTTTAACTAGCGGGGGGGCCTACAATGAGCAGTTCTTC. Translated, it gives CASSLTSGGAYNEQFF.

The rearrangement uses TRBV27 and TRBJ1-6; D unclear. This CDR3 region has 14 residues. Trimming pared 3 bases from V and 8 bases from J, leaving 11 bases between. Germline V gives CDR1 MNHEY, CDR2 SMNVEV (reference sequence). Here the CDR3 DNA reads TGTGCCAGCAGTTTGGTCCTAATGGATTCACCCCTCCACTTT. Translating gives CASSLVLMDSPLHF.

This clone occurred a few times. The gene calls are TRBV19 and TRBJ1-4, with D maybe TRBD1 (5 bases). From germline, CDR1 is LNHDA and CDR2 SQIVND (reference sequence). The CDR3 runs 15 residues. V lost 4 bases, J lost 5 bases, and 14 bases lay in between. The CDR3 protein is CASSTGRAPNEKLFF. In nucleotides, the CDR3 is TGTGCCAGTAGTACCGGCAGGGCTCCAAATGAAAAACTGTTTTTT.

The table lists this clone with a few counts. V is TRBV9 and J is TRBJ2-5; weak D call: TRBD1 (6 bases). Germline V gene sequence: CDR1 SGDLS, CDR2 YYNGEE. The CDR3 has 15 residues. Trimming took off 4 bases at V and 4 bases at J, with 17 bases between the two ends. The DNA of the CDR3 is TGTGCCAGCAGCCCTACGGGACAACCTGGAGAGACCCAGTACTTC. Translating gives CASSPTGQPGETQYF.

The V gene is TRBV7-9, the J gene TRBJ1-3; D is possibly TRBD1 (5 bases). This CDR3 has 18 residues. Trimming took 5 bases from V and 1 from J, leaving 21 bases between them. Germline V gene data show CDR1 as SEHNR and CDR2 as FQNEAQ (reference sequence). CDR3 bases: TGTGCCAGCAGCCTAGGGGCCCCCAGGGCGAAATCTGGAAACACCATATATTTT. This sequence encodes CASSLGAPRAKSGNTIYF.

The rearrangement joins TRBV7-9 to TRBJ1-1; 7 bases match TRBD1. Germline V gene data show CDR1 as SEHNR and CDR2 as FQNEAQ (reference sequence). J lost 1 base, V lost 7 bases, and 12 bases had no gene match. The CDR3 totals 16 residues. DNA of the CDR3: TGTGCCAGCACCCCAGGGAAGGGACAGTCGAACACTGAAGCTTTCTTT. This codes for CASTPGKGQSNTEAFF.

This chain joins TRBV19 and TRBJ1-1; D perhaps matches TRBD1 (6 bases). V was shortened by 7 bases and J by 4 bases, with 16 bases between the two germline ends. The germline V gene has CDR1 LNHDA and CDR2 SQIVND (reference sequence). CDR3 size: 14 residues. The CDR3 DNA sequence: TGTGCCAGTATAATTGGGGGCGGCGGCACTGAAGCTTTCTTT. As protein: CASIIGGGGTEAFF. Full variable domain (remainder filled in from reference TRBV19 and TRBJ1-1): DGGITQSPKYLFRKEGQNVTLSCEQNLNHDAMYWYRQDPGQGLRLIYYSQIVNDFQKGDIAEGYSVSREKKESFPLTVTSAQKNPTAFYLCASIIGGGGTEAFFGQGTRLTVV.

The V and J genes are TRBV7-9 and TRBJ2-3; TRBD2 matches at 7 bases. Germline CDR1 reads SEHNR; CDR2 reads FQNEAQ (reference sequence). The CDR3 spans 17 residues. The junction had 8 bases not matched to a gene; V was cut back by 2 bases and J by 0 bases. The CDR3 DNA follows: TGTGCCAGCAGCTTACTGGGGTCCGGGGGGAGCACAGATACGCAGTATTTT. It translates to CASSLLGSGGSTDTQYF.

This chain links TRBV6-1 with TRBJ2-7, with TRBD1 matching 9 bases. Germline CDR1 is MNHNS and CDR2 is SASEGT. This CDR3 has 15 residues. V was clipped by 7 bases and J by 2 bases; unmatched bases: 9. The CDR3 coding sequence is TGTGCCAGCACCCGCCGGACAGGGGAAACCTACGAGCAGTACTTC. Amino acid sequence: CASTRRTGETYEQYF.

The rearrangement uses TRBV5-1 and TRBJ2-1; 15 nucleotides match TRBD2. The CDR3 is 19 amino acids. V lost 3 bases, J lost 4 bases, and 11 bases stayed unmatched. CDR1 is SGHRS, CDR2 YFSETQ, per germline. The CDR3 sequence is CASSSGLAGGPGGYNEQFF. In DNA form, the CDR3 reads TGCGCCAGCAGCTCAGGACTAGCGGGGGGGCCGGGTGGTTACAATGAGCAGTTCTTC.